Below, 15 T cell receptor beta chains from the same sample are listed, as sequenced in a study of shared clonotypes between healthy human individuals. The protocol was immunoSEQ multiplex PCR, while the TCRdb copy is restricted to in-frame clones and leaves out a portion. The sample consists of over a million clones, about 75% of them appearing once. Sequenced material: memory CD4+ T cells sorted from blood. Subset defined: CD45RA-negative fraction. These receptors were taken from a man between 18 and 29 years old in good health.

The chain recombines TRBV30 with TRBJ2-1, with a possible D match to TRBD2 (5 bases). The CDR3 totals 11 residues. The germline V gene has CDR1 GTSNPN and CDR2 SVGIG (reference sequence). The V gene lost 7 bases and the J gene lost 6 bases, with 10 bases spanning the gap. CDR3 loop: CALRGPNEQFF. The CDR3 region has the DNA TGTGCCTTACGGGGTCCCAATGAGCAGTTCTTC.

The chain employs TRBV5-6 and TRBJ1-1; D remains ambiguous. The V and J ends lost 1 base and 0 bases respectively, with 7 bases between them. CDR1 is SGHDT and CDR2 is YYEEEE in the germline V gene. The CDR3 sequence is 14 residues long. The CDR3, as DNA: TGTGCCAGCAGCTTGTTAGGGATGAACACTGAAGCTTTCTTT. Encoded protein: CASSLLGMNTEAFF. The full variable domain, with the rest looked up from reference TRBV5-6 and TRBJ1-1, is DAGVTQSPTHLIKTRGQQVTLRCSPKSGHDTVSWYQQALGQGPQFIFQYYEEEERQRGNFPDRFSGHQFPNYSSELNVNALLLGDSALYLCASSLLGMNTEAFFGQGTRLTVV.

This clone was counted a single time. The J gene is TRBJ1-6, the V gene TRBV5-1; 8 bases fit TRBD1. Germline V gives CDR1 SGHRS, CDR2 YFSETQ. This CDR3 has 15 amino acids. The V segment lost 4 bases and the J segment 5 bases; nucleotides outside the gene matches: 5. CDR3 protein: CASSAQGAHNSPLHF. For the CDR3, the DNA is TGCGCCAGCAGCGCCCAGGGGGCGCATAATTCACCCCTCCACTTT. Based on the CDR3 plus reference TRBV5-1 and TRBJ1-6, the full variable domain is KAGVTQTPRYLIKTRGQQVTLSCSPISGHRSVSWYQQTPGQGLQFLFEYFSETQRNKGNFPGRFSGRQFSNSRSEMNVSTLELGDSALYLCASSAQGAHNSPLHFGNGTRLTVT.

CDR3 in amino acids: CASSVGRLPNTGELFF. CDR3 DNA: TGTGCCAGCAGCGTAGGTCGTCTACCGAACACCGGGGAGCTGTTTTTT. V usage is TRBV9 and J usage is TRBJ2-2; D is ambiguous. CDR3 length: 16 residues. The germline CDR1 and CDR2 sequences are SGDLS and YYNGEE. With 0 bases removed from V and 0 bases from J, the gap between germline ends came to 9 bases.

The chain couples TRBV10-3 to TRBJ2-1; 10 positions agree with TRBD2. The length of the CDR3 is 16 residues. Germline values: CDR1 ENHRY, CDR2 SYGVKD. With V trimmed by 3 bases and J by 4 bases, 6 bases remained unmatched. The CDR3 sequence: CAISDLRLAGYNEQFF. The CDR3 DNA sequence: TGTGCCATCAGTGACCTGAGACTAGCGGGTTACAATGAGCAGTTCTTC.

The V and J genes are TRBV28 and TRBJ2-5, with TRBD2 matching 10 bases. V lost 2 bases, J lost 1 base, and 7 bases stayed unmatched. CDR1 and CDR2 (germline): MDHEN, SYDVKM. The CDR3 spans 17 residues. The chain's CDR3 is CASSLGIAGGTQETQYF. The CDR3 nucleotides read TGTGCCAGCAGTTTAGGGATAGCGGGGGGAACCCAAGAGACCCAGTACTTC.

This chain links TRBV2 with TRBJ1-2; no definite D call. The CDR3 sequence is 12 residues long. Germline-derived CDR1 and CDR2 are SNHLY and FYNNEI. The V end lost 5 bases, the J end lost 5 bases, and 9 bases lay between the germline ends. CDR3 sequence (DNA): TGTGCCAGCAGTTTTGACCCATATGGCTACACCTTC. It is translated as CASSFDPYGYTF.

This rearrangement joins TRBV5-4 to TRBJ2-5; 8 bases line up with TRBD1. From germline, CDR1 is SGHNT and CDR2 YYREEE (reference sequence). The trim removed 5 bases at V and 5 bases at J, leaving 8 bases unmatched. The CDR3 is made up of 14 amino acids. This CDR3 is CASRRTGNLETQYF. The CDR3 nucleotides read TGTGCCAGCAGAAGGACAGGGAATCTGGAGACCCAGTACTTC.

As to this clone: Its ends do not fully match the called genes, so a read error is possible. The chain combines TRBV6-5 with TRBJ2-1; no clear D. The CDR3 consists of 15 residues. Germline CDR1 reads MNHEY; CDR2 reads SVGAGI. The CDR3 region has the DNA TGTGCCAGCAGTAACTCGGGCCCGCCCAGAGATGAGCAGTTCTTC. This gives the protein CASSNSGPPRDEQFF.

The chain has TRBV6-6 and TRBJ1-2; 9 bases match TRBD1. CDR1 is MNHNY and CDR2 is SVGAGI in the germline V gene (reference sequence). Germline trimming cut 10 bases from V and 8 bases from J; bases unmatched to any gene: 14. The CDR3 extends over 14 amino acids. The CDR3 nucleotides read TGTGCCACCTCCTTACTACAGGGGGCGGGCGGCTACACCTTC. Its translation: CATSLLQGAGGYTF.

V usage is TRBV4-1 and J usage is TRBJ2-5, with TRBD1 matching 12 bases. Matching the DNA end better, TRBJ2-7 makes the J call doubtful. Per germline, CDR1 MGHRA and CDR2 YSYEKL. This CDR3 is 15 amino acids long. The CDR3 nucleotides read TGCGCCAGCAGCCAGGGACAGGGGGCTACCTACGAGCAGTACTTC. It codes for CASSQGQGATYEQYF.

The CDR3 here is CSVDQGGNQPQHF. As DNA, the CDR3 is TGCAGCGTTGACCAGGGGGGCAATCAGCCCCAGCATTTT. The rearrangement links TRBV29-1 to TRBJ1-5, with 7 bases fitting TRBD1. In germline, CDR1 is SQVTM, CDR2 ANQGSEA. V dropped 3 bases and J dropped 2; count of bases not matched to a gene: 1. This CDR3 has 13 amino acids.

The genes are TRBV11-2 and TRBJ1-1; D not certain. Germline V CDR1 and CDR2: SGHAT, FQNNGV. The length of the CDR3 is 13 residues. Between the trimmed V and J ends, which lost 3 bases and 6 bases, there was a span of 11 bases. The CDR3, as DNA: TGTGCCAGCAGCTTTTTAAGGAGTCCTGAAGCTTTCTTT. Amino acid sequence: CASSFLRSPEAFF.

The chain links TRBV10-3 to TRBJ1-2; D ambiguous. V was clipped by 8 bases and J by 4 bases, with 14 bases between them. The CDR3 length is 13 residues. Germline V lookup: CDR1 ENHRY, CDR2 SYGVKD. The CDR3 DNA follows: TGTGCCATCTCCGAGCAGTCTTCCTATGGCTACACCTTC. Its protein is CAISEQSSYGYTF.

With regard to this clone: The junction and the germline gene differ at one end; a read error may be behind it. The V and J genes are TRBV5-5 and TRBJ1-1; a weak D match, TRBD1 (6 bases). In germline, CDR1 is SGHKS, CDR2 YYEKEE (reference sequence). The CDR3 extends over 17 amino acids. Here the CDR3 reads CASSQTTWGARDAEAFF. The CDR3, as DNA: TGCGCCAGCAGCCAAACCACATGGGGGGCGAGAGACGCTGAAGCTTTCTTT.